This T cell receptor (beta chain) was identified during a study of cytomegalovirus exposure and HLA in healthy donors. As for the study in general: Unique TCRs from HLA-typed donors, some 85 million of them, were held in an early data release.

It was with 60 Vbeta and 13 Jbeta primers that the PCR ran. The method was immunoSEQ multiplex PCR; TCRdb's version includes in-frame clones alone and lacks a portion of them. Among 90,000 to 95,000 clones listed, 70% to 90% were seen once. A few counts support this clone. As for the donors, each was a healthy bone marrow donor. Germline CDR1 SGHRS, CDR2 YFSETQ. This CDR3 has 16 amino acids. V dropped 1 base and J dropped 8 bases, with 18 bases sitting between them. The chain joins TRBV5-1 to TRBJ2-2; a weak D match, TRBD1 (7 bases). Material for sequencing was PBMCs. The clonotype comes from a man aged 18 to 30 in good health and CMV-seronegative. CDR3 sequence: CASSLRAGGTTGELFF. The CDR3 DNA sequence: TGCGCCAGCAGCTTGAGGGCAGGGGGGACGACTGGGGAGCTGTTTTTT.